This TCR beta chain was captured by sequencing in a study of OX40 agonist ivuxolimab in advanced cancers. CDR3 length: 15 residues. The germline CDR1 and CDR2 sequences are SGDLS and YYNGEE. With V trimmed by 3 bases and J by 3 bases, 8 bases remained unmatched. Repertoires were generated with immunoSEQ multiplex PCR, while TCRdb's copy carries only in-frame clones and drops some. The sample includes approximately 18,000 clones, about three quarters of them seen just once. The chain links TRBV9 to TRBJ2-7, with 8 bases identical to TRBD2. Here the sequenced sample was CD4+ or CD8+ T cells sorted from blood, taken in a trial of the OX40 agonist ivuxolimab. The receptor was derived from an adult with an advanced solid tumor such as melanoma, head and neck, liver or kidney cancer. The CDR3 sequence is CASSASGSGNYEQYF. CDR3 DNA sequence: TGTGCCAGCAGCGCCAGCGGGAGCGGTAACTACGAGCAGTACTTC.